One and the same sample provided the 10 T cell receptor beta chains below, sequenced in a study of CD8 T cells in ankylosing spondylitis. One entry per CDR3 protein, called by TCRdb with MiXCR from the 5' RACE reads. In the table there are 250,000 or so distinct CDR3 sequences, 15% to 20% of which are singletons. The specimen sequenced was blood, either unsorted or a sorted T cell fraction (not recorded which). These receptors were collected from a male donor with ankylosing spondylitis or in good health (not recorded which).

This clonotype occurred many times. The chain is built from TRBV29-1 and TRBJ2-7; 10 bases map to TRBD2. The J segment lost 1 base and the V segment lost 2 bases, leaving 2 bases of the junction unmatched. Per the germline V gene, CDR1 is SQVTM and CDR2 is ANQGSEA. The CDR3 is made up of 14 amino acids. The CDR3, as DNA: TGCAGCGTTGAAACTAGCGGGAATTCCTACGAGCAGTACTTC. This codes for CSVETSGNSYEQYF.

The chain carries TRBV6-4 and TRBJ2-3; 12 nucleotides align to TRBD2. Looked up from germline, CDR1 is MRHNA and CDR2 is SNTAGT. CDR3 length: 18 residues. Unmatched junction bases numbered 6, after V lost 2 bases and J lost 0 bases. The CDR3 spells CASSDPPGTSGSTDTQYF. CDR3 bases: TGTGCCAGCAGTGACCCCCCCGGGACTAGCGGGAGCACAGATACGCAGTATTTT.

This clonotype was recorded a few times. The rearrangement uses TRBV24-1 and TRBJ2-2; the match to TRBD2 covers 15 bases. Germline V gene sequence: CDR1 KGHDR, CDR2 SFDVKD. The CDR3 is 19 amino acids. V was clipped by 3 bases and J by 0 bases; unmatched bases: 4. For the CDR3, the DNA is TGTGCCACCAGTGATCGGGGACTAGCGGGAGGCACGAACACCGGGGAGCTGTTTTTT. This codes for CATSDRGLAGGTNTGELFF.

CDR3: CASSWGPSYEQYF. Here the CDR3 DNA reads TGTGCCAGCAGCTGGGGGCCGTCCTACGAGCAGTACTTC. The chain is built from TRBV7-2 and TRBJ2-7; D is possibly TRBD1 (6 bases). The germline V and J ends were trimmed by 4 bases and 1 base, with 8 bases remaining between them. Per the germline V gene, CDR1 is SGHTA and CDR2 is FQGNSA. The CDR3 loop spans 13 amino acids.

In this sample, this clonotype turned up a few times. The J gene is TRBJ2-2, the V gene TRBV27; 8 bases align to TRBD1. Germline V gene sequence: CDR1 MNHEY, CDR2 SMNVEV (reference sequence). V was clipped by 7 bases and J by 7 bases; unmatched bases: 11. This CDR3 spans 15 amino acids. CDR3 sequence: CASTPAGGRFGELFF. The DNA for the CDR3 is TGTGCCAGCACCCCGGCAGGGGGCCGGTTCGGGGAGCTGTTTTTT.

This sequence joins TRBV4-1 and TRBJ2-7, with D maybe TRBD1 (8 bases). The V end was cut by 3 bases, the J end by 0 bases, with 15 bases between. Germline CDR1 MGHRA, CDR2 YSYEKL. The CDR3 is 16 residues long. This CDR3 reads CASSHGQGLTSYEQYF. Here the CDR3 DNA reads TGCGCCAGCAGCCACGGACAGGGACTAACCTCCTACGAGCAGTACTTC.

The chain has TRBV27 and TRBJ1-5; a weak D match, TRBD1 (5 bases). V was trimmed by 5 bases and J by 3 bases, leaving 14 bases between them. The length of the CDR3 is 15 residues. The germline V gene encodes CDR1 MNHEY and CDR2 SMNVEV (reference sequence). CDR3 loop: CASSAGREDNQPQHF. The CDR3 DNA reads as TGTGCCAGCAGTGCGGGACGGGAGGACAATCAGCCCCAGCATTTT.

This clonotype showed up just a few times. The chain carries TRBV4-1 and TRBJ1-1; perhaps TRBD1 as D (5 bases). This CDR3 region has 14 residues. With 1 base removed from V and 4 bases from J, the gap between germline ends came to 10 bases. Per germline, CDR1 MGHRA and CDR2 YSYEKL. CDR3 loop: CASSQVSGGTEAFF. Here the CDR3 DNA reads TGCGCCAGCAGCCAAGTTTCGGGGGGCACTGAAGCTTTCTTT.

This clonotype was detected many times. CDR3 bases: TGTGCCAGCAGCCCAAACCCCGGACTAGCGGCTCTCTACGAGCAGTACTTC. Its translation is CASSPNPGLAALYEQYF. The chain has TRBV12-3 or TRBV12-4 and TRBJ2-7; 10 bases are a match to TRBD2. The CDR3 has 17 amino acids. The trim removed 6 bases at V and 3 bases at J, leaving 14 bases unmatched.

This clonotype came up a few times. This chain joins TRBV4-1 and TRBJ2-1; D not resolved. Germline V CDR1 and CDR2: MGHRA, YSYEKL. Trimming took 4 bases from V and 5 from J, leaving 18 bases between them. CDR3 length: 16 amino acids. In nucleotides, the CDR3 is TGCGCCAGCAGCCCCCCGATAGCCTACCGGAACAATGAGCAGTTCTTC. It yields the protein CASSPPIAYRNNEQFF.